These 9 T cell receptor beta chains originate from one sample sequenced in a study of CD8 T cells in Susac syndrome. After extraction with the RNeasy kit, about 0.45 to 1 ug of the RNA was reverse transcribed using random hexamers. Using its own MiXCR run on the immunoSEQ multiplex PCR reads, TCRdb lists one record per CDR3 protein. This sample has about 180,000 distinct CDR3 sequences; 90% to 97% occur once, and the top ten carry about 0.093%. The sample consisted of CD4+ T cells from PBMCs. All receptors derive from a human donor with multiple sclerosis.

The CDR3 spells CASGNRGALTDTQYF. The CDR3 nucleotides read TGTGCCAGTGGGAACAGGGGGGCCCTCACAGATACGCAGTATTTT. The gene calls are TRBV19 and TRBJ2-3; 8 nucleotides agree with TRBD1. The CDR3 contains 15 residues. Germline CDR1 reads LNHDA; CDR2 reads SQIVND (reference sequence). Trimming cost V 8 bases and J 2 bases; bases outside gene matches: 9.

V usage is TRBV12-3 or TRBV12-4 and J usage is TRBJ2-1; 9 bases are shared with TRBD2. The CDR3 extends over 15 amino acids. V lost 2 bases to trimming and J lost 7 bases; unmatched junction nucleotides: 6. For the CDR3, the DNA is TGTGCCAGCAGTTTACGAAGTAGCGGGGGAAATGAGCAGTTCTTC. Translated, it gives CASSLRSSGGNEQFF.

This chain joins TRBV3-1 and TRBJ2-1; the D gene could be TRBD1 or TRBD2 (6 bases each). Germline V gene sequence: CDR1 LGHDT, CDR2 YNNKEL (reference sequence). Trimming stripped 1 base from V and 5 bases from J, with 12 bases between. CDR3 length equals 15 residues. Here the CDR3 DNA reads TGTGCCAGCAGCCAAGCGGAGGGGGTGGACAATGAGCAGTTCTTC. It yields the protein CASSQAEGVDNEQFF.

This rearrangement joins TRBV4-1 to TRBJ1-6; no clear D. V dropped 0 bases and J dropped 6 bases, with 9 bases sitting between them. The CDR3 covers 15 residues. Germline values: CDR1 MGHRA, CDR2 YSYEKL. The CDR3 coding sequence is TGCGCCAGCAGCCAAGATCTGGCCCCTAATTCACCCCTCCACTTT. Translating gives CASSQDLAPNSPLHF.

The gene calls are TRBV7-9 and TRBJ1-6; D is unclear. This CDR3 is 16 amino acids long. V was cut by 2 bases and J by 9 bases, with 17 bases left in between. Germline V lookup: CDR1 SEHNR, CDR2 FQNEAQ (reference sequence). The CDR3 DNA sequence: TGTGCCAGCAGCTTAAGGCAGTATCGGCCGGTTTCACCCCTCCACTTT. It is translated as CASSLRQYRPVSPLHF.

This chain uses TRBV11-3 with TRBJ2-2, with 10 bases fitting TRBD1. CDR3 size: 14 residues. Per germline, CDR1 SGHNT and CDR2 YENEEA. The ends lost 7 bases at V and 11 bases at J; junction bases unmatched: 10. In DNA, the CDR3 is TGTGCCAGCACTCCGGACAGGGGGGAAGGAGAGCTGTTTTTT. Residues: CASTPDRGEGELFF.

V gene TRBV20-1 combines with J gene TRBJ1-5; D possibly corresponds to TRBD1 (6 bases). V was cut by 6 bases and J by 11 bases, with 20 bases left in between. Germline V CDR1 and CDR2: DFQATT, SNEGSKA (reference sequence). The CDR3 has 13 residues. The CDR3 reads CSATTGRFPSQHF. The CDR3 nucleotides are TGCAGTGCAACCACAGGGAGATTTCCGTCCCAGCATTTT.

V usage is TRBV12-3 or TRBV12-4 and J usage is TRBJ2-3; no definite D call. This CDR3 comprises 14 residues. V lost 1 base and J lost 2, with 7 bases in between. This CDR3 reads CASSLGGVTDTQYF. CDR3 DNA: TGTGCCAGCAGTTTAGGTGGGGTCACAGATACGCAGTATTTT.

This chain uses TRBV11-2 with TRBJ2-5; D call uncertain. Germline CDR1 and CDR2: SGHAT and FQNNGV. This CDR3 spans 13 amino acids. Deletions cut 5 bases from V and 0 bases from J, with 7 bases between. The CDR3 DNA is TGTGCCAGCAGCGGCGGATACCAAGAGACCCAGTACTTC. Its protein product is CASSGGYQETQYF. The full variable domain, in which reference TRBV11-2 and TRBJ2-5 provide the parts outside the CDR3, is EAGVAQSPRYKIIEKRQSVAFWCNPISGHATLYWYQQILGQGPKLLIQFQNNGVVDDSQLPKDRFSAERLKGVDSTLKIQPAKLEDSAVYLCASSGGYQETQYFGPGTRLLVL.